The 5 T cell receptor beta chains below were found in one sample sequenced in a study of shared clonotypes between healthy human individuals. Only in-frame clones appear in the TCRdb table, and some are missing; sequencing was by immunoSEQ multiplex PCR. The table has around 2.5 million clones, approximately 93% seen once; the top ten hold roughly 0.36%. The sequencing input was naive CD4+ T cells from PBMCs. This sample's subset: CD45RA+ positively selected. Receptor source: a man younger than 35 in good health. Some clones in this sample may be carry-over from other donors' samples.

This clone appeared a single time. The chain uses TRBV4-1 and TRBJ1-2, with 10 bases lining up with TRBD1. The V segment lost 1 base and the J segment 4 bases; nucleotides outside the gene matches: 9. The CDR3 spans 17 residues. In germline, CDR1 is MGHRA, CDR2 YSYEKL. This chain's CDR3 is CASSQATGGRGGYGYTF. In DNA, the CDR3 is TGCGCCAGCAGCCAAGCGACAGGGGGCCGGGGTGGCTATGGCTACACCTTC.

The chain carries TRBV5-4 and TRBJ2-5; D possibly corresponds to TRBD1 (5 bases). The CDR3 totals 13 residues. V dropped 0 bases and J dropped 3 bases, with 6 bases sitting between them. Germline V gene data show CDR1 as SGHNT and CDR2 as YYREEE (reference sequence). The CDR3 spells CASSLGQKETQYF. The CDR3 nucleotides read TGTGCCAGCAGCTTGGGACAGAAAGAGACCCAGTACTTC.

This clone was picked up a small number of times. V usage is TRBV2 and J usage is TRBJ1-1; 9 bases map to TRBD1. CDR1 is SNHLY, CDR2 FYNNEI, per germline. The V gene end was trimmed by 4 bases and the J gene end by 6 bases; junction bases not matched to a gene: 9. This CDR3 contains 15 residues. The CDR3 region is CASSVEQGASSEAFF. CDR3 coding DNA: TGTGCCAGCAGTGTGGAACAGGGGGCTTCTTCTGAAGCTTTCTTT.

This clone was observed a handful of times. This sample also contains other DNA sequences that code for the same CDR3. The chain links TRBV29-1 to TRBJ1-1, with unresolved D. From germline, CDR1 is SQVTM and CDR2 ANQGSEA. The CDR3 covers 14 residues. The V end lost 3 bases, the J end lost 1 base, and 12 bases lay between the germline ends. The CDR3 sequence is CSVELRAGNTEAFF. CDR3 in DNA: TGCAGCGTTGAGCTTCGGGCAGGGAACACTGAAGCTTTCTTT.

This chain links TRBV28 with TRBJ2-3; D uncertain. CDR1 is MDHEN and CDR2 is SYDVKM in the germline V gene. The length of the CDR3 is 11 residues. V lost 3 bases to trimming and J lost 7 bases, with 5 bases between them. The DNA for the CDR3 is TGTGCCAGCAGTTTGGTTTATACGCAGTATTTT. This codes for CASSLVYTQYF.